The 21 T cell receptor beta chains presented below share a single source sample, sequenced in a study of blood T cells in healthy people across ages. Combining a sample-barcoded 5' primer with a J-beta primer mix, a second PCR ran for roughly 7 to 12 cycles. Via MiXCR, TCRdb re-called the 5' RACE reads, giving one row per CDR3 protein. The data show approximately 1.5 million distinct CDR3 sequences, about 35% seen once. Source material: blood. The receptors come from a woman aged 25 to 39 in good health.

CDR3 DNA sequence: TGTGCCAGCAATAGCGGGATCTCCTACAATGAGCAGTTCTTC. Residues: CASNSGISYNEQFF. V usage is TRBV2 and J usage is TRBJ2-1; 8 positions match TRBD2. Germline loops: CDR1 SNHLY, CDR2 FYNNEI. The CDR3 extends over 14 amino acids. With 7 bases clipped from V and 0 bases from J, the junction kept 2 bases outside the gene matches.

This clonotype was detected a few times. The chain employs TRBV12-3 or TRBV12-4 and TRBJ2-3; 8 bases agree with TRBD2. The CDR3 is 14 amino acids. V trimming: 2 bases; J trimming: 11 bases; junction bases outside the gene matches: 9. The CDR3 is CASSLWALAGGQYF. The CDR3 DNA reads TGTGCCAGCAGTTTATGGGCCTTGGCGGGAGGGCAGTATTTT.

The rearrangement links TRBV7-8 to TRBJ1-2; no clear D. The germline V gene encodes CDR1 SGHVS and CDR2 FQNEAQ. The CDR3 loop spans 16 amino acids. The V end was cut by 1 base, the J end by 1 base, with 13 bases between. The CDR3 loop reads CASSLGVNPRNYGYTF. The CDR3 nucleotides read TGTGCCAGCAGCTTAGGTGTTAACCCCCGTAACTATGGCTACACCTTC.

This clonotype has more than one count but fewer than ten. The CDR3 protein is CASSSQDGYEQYF. CDR3 DNA sequence: TGCGCCAGCAGCTCTCAAGACGGGTACGAGCAGTACTTC. The V gene is TRBV5-1, the J gene TRBJ2-5; the D is unclear. The end of the DNA fits TRBJ2-7 better, so the J call may be wrong. Germline V gene lookup returns CDR1 SGHRS and CDR2 YFSETQ. This CDR3 contains 13 residues.

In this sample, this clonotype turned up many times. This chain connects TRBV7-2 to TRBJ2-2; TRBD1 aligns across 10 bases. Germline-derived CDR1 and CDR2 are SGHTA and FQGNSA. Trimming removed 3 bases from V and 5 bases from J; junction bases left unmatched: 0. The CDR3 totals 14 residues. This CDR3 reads CASSLGQGTGELFF. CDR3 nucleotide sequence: TGTGCCAGCAGCTTGGGACAGGGGACCGGGGAGCTGTTTTTT. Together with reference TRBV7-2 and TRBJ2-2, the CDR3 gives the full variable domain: GAGVSQSPSNKVTEKGKDVELRCDPISGHTALYWYRQSLGQGLEFLIYFQGNSAPDKSGLPSDRFSAERTGGSVSTLTIQRTQQEDSAVYLCASSLGQGTGELFFGEGSRLTVL.

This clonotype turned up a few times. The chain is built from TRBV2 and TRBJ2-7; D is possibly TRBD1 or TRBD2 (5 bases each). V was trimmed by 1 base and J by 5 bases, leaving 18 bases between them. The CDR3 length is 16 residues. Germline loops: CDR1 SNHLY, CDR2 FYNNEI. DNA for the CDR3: TGTGCCAGCAGTGAAGGGGGGACCAGGAGTTTGGACGAGCAGTACTTC. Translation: CASSEGGTRSLDEQYF.

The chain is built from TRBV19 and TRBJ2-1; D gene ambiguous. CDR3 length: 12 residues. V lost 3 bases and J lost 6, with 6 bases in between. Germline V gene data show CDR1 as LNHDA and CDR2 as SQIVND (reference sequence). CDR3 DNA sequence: TGTGCCAGTAGTATTTTTGGCAATGAGCAGTTCTTC. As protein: CASSIFGNEQFF. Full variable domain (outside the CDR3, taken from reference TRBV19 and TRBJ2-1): DGGITQSPKYLFRKEGQNVTLSCEQNLNHDAMYWYRQDPGQGLRLIYYSQIVNDFQKGDIAEGYSVSREKKESFPLTVTSAQKNPTAFYLCASSIFGNEQFFGPGTRLTVL.

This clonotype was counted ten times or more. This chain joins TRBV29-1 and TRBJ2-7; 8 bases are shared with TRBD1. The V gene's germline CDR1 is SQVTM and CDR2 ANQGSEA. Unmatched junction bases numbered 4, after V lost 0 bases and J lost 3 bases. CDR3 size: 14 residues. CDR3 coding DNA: TGCAGCGTTGAAGAATCAGGGGGCTTCTACGAGCAGTACTTC. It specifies CSVEESGGFYEQYF.

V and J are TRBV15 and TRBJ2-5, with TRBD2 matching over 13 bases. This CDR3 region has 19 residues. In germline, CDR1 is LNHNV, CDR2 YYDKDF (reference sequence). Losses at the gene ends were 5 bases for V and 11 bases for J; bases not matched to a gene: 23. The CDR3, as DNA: TGTGCCACCAGCCGAAGAACAACTAGCGGGAGGGCCTCATTGGGGGAGCAGTACTTC. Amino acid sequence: CATSRRTTSGRASLGEQYF.

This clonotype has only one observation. The CDR3 spells CASSQDEGFTDTQYF. CDR3 coding DNA: TGTGCCAGCAGCCAAGATGAGGGCTTCACAGATACGCAGTATTTT. The chain carries TRBV3-1 and TRBJ2-3; TRBD2 might be the D (5 bases). The CDR3 extends over 15 amino acids. V lost 0 bases and J lost 2, with 9 bases in between. The V gene's germline CDR1 is LGHDT and CDR2 YNNKEL (reference sequence).

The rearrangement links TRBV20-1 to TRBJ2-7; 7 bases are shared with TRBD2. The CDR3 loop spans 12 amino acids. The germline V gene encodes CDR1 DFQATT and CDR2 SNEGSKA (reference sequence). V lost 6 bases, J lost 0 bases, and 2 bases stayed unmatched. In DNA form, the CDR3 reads TGCAGTGCACAGCGGGACTCCTACGAGCAGTACTTC. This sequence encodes CSAQRDSYEQYF.

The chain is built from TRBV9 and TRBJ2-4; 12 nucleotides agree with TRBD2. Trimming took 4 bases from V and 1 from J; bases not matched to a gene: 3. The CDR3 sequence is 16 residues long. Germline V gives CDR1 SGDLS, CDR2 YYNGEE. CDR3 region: CASSLGLAGAKNIQYF. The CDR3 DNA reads TGTGCCAGCAGCCTAGGACTAGCGGGGGCCAAAAACATTCAGTACTTC.

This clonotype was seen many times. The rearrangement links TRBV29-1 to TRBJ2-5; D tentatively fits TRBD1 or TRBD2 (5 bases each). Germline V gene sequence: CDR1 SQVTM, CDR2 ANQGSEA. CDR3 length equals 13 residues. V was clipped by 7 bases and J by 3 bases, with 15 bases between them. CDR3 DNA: TGCAGCGCCTACCGGGACCCCAAAGAGACCCAGTACTTC. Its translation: CSAYRDPKETQYF.

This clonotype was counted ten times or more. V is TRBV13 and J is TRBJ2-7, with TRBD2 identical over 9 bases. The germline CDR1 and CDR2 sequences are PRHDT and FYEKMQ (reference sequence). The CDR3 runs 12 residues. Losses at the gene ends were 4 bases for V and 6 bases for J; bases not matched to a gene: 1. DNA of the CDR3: TGTGCCAGCAGCTCGGGACTAGCCGAGCAGTACTTC. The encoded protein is CASSSGLAEQYF.

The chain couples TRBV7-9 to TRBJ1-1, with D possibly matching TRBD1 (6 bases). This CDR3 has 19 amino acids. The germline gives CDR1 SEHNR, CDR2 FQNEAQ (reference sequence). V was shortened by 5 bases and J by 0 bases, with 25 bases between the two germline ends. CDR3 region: CASSRPKADRRKMNTEAFF. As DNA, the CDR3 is TGTGCCAGCAGCCGACCCAAGGCTGACAGGAGGAAAATGAACACTGAAGCTTTCTTT.

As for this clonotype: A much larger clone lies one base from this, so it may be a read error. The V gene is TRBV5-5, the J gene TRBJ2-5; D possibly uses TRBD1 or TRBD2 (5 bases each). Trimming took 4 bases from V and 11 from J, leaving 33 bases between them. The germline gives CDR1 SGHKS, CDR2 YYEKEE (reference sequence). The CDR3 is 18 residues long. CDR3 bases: TGTGCCAGCAGCCTAGACCGGGACCCCAGAGAGAAAGACAATGAGCAGTACTTC. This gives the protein CASSLDRDPREKDNEQYF.

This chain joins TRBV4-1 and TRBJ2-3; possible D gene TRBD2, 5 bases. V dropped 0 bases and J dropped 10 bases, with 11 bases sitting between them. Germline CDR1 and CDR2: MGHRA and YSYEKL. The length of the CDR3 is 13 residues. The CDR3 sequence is CASSQDPRDAQYF. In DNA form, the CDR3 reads TGCGCCAGCAGCCAAGATCCCCGGGATGCGCAGTATTTT.

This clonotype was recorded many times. The CDR3 is CSVGGSSYNEQFF. DNA for the CDR3: TGCAGCGTTGGTGGTAGCTCCTACAATGAGCAGTTCTTC. V is TRBV29-1 and J is TRBJ2-1; D is uncertain. The CDR3 length is 13 residues. The germline V gene encodes CDR1 SQVTM and CDR2 ANQGSEA. V lost 4 bases to trimming and J lost 0 bases, with 7 bases between them.

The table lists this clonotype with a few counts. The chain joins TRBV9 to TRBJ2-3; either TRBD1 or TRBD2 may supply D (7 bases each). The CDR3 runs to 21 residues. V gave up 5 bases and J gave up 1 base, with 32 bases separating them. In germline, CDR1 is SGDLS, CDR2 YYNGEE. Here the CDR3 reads CASSKRPGGAIMDEGTDTQYF. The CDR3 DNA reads TGTGCCAGCAGTAAGCGCCCAGGGGGGGCGATCATGGATGAGGGCACAGATACGCAGTATTTT.

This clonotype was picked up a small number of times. CDR3 nucleotide sequence: TGCGCCAGCAGCTGGGGACTAGTGGGGAACAATGAGCAGTTCTTC. Its protein is CASSWGLVGNNEQFF. The rearrangement links TRBV5-1 to TRBJ2-1, with 8 bases aligning to TRBD2. With V trimmed by 3 bases and J by 5 bases, 7 bases remained unmatched. CDR3 length: 15 amino acids. CDR1 is SGHRS and CDR2 is YFSETQ in the germline V gene.

In DNA form, the CDR3 reads TGTGCCAGCAGTTCGTTTAGAGGAGAGCAGTTCTTC. As protein: CASSSFRGEQFF. V is TRBV7-2 and J is TRBJ2-1; no reliable D call. Germline V lookup: CDR1 SGHTA, CDR2 FQGNSA. Trimming stripped 6 bases from V and 10 bases from J, with 13 bases between. The CDR3 has 12 residues.